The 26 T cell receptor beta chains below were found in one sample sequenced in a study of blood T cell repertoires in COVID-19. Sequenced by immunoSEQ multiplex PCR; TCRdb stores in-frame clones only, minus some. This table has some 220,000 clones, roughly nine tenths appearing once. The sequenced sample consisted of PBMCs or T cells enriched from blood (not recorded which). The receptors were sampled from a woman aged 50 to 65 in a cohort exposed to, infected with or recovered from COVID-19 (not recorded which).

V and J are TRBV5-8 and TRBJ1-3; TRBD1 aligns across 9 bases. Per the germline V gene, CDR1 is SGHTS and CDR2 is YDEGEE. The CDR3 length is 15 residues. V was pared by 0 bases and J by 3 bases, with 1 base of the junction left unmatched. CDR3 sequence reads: CASSLGDRVGNTIYF. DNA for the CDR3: TGTGCCAGCAGCTTGGGGGACAGGGTTGGAAACACCATATATTTT.

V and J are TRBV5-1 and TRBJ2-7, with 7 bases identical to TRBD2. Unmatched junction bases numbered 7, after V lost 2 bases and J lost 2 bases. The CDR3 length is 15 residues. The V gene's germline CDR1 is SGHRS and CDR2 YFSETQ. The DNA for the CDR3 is TGCGCCAGCAGCTTTCTCCAGCGGGGCCCCTACGAGCAGTACTTC. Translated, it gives CASSFLQRGPYEQYF.

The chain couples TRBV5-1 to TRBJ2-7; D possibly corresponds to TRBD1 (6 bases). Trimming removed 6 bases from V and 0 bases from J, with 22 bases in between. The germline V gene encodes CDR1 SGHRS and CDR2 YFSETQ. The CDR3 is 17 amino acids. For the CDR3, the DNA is TGCGCCAGCACCAAGGCCCCCCAGGGGCCGAGCTCCTACGAGCAGTACTTC. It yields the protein CASTKAPQGPSSYEQYF.

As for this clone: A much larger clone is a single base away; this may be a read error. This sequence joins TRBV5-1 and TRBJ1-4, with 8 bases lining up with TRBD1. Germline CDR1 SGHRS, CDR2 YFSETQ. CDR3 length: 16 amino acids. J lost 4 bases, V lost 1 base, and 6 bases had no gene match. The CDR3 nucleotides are TGCGCCAGCAGCTTGTTCGGGACAGGCGATAATGAAAAACTGTTTTTT. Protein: CASSLFGTGDNEKLFF.

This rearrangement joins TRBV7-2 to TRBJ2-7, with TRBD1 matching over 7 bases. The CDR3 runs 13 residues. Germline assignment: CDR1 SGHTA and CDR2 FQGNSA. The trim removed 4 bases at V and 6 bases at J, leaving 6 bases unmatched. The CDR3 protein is CASSSLRGPEQYF. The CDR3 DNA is TGTGCCAGCAGCTCCCTTAGGGGGCCCGAGCAGTACTTC.

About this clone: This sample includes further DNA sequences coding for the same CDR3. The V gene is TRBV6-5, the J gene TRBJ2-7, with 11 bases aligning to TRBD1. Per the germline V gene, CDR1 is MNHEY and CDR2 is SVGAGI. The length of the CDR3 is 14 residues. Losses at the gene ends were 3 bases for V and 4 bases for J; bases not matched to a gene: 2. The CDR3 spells CASSYRDRGYEQYF. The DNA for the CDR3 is TGTGCCAGCAGTTATCGGGACAGGGGGTACGAGCAGTACTTC.

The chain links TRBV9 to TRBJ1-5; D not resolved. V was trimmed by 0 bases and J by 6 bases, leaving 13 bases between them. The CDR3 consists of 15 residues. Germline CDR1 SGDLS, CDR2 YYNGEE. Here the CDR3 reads CASSVDSRGGQPQHF. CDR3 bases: TGTGCCAGCAGCGTAGACTCCCGAGGAGGTCAGCCCCAGCATTTT. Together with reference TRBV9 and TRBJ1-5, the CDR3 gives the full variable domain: DSGVTQTPKHLITATGQRVTLRCSPRSGDLSVYWYQQSLDQGLQFLIQYYNGEERAKGNILERFSAQQFPDLHSELNLSSLELGDSALYFCASSVDSRGGQPQHFGDGTRLSIL.

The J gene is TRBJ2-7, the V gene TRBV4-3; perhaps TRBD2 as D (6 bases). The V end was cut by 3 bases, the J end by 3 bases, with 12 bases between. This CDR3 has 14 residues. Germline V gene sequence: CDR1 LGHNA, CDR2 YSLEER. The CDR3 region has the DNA TGCGCCAGCAGCCACCGGGGAGGAGGCTACGAGCAGTACTTC. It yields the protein CASSHRGGGYEQYF.

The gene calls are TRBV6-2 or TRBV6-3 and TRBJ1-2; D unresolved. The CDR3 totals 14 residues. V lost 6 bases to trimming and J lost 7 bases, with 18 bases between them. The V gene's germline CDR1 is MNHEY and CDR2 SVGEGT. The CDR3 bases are TGTGCCAGCAGCCCCGGCCGAGTAACGGGTGGCTACACCTTC. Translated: CASSPGRVTGGYTF.

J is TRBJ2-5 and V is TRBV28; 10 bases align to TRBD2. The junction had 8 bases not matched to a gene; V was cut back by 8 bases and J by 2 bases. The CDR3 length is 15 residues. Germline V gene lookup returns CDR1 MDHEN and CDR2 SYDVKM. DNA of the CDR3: TGTGCCAGCCGCTGGACTAGCGGCATTCAAGAGACCCAGTACTTC. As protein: CASRWTSGIQETQYF.

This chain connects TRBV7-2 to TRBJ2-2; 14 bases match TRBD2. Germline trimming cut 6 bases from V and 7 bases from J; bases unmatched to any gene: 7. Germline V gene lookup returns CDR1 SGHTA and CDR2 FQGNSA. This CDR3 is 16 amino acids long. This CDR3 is CASSRLAGGLVGELFF. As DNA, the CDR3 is TGTGCCAGCAGTCGACTAGCGGGGGGGCTTGTCGGGGAGCTGTTTTTT.

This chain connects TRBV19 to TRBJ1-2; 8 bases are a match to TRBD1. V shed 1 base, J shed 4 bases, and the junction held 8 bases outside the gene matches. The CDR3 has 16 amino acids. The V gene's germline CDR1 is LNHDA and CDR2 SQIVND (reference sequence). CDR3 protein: CASSIAQDRAGYGYTF. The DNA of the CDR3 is TGTGCCAGTAGTATAGCCCAGGACAGGGCGGGCTATGGCTACACCTTC. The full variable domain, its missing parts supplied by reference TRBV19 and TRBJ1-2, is DGGITQSPKYLFRKEGQNVTLSCEQNLNHDAMYWYRQDPGQGLRLIYYSQIVNDFQKGDIAEGYSVSREKKESFPLTVTSAQKNPTAFYLCASSIAQDRAGYGYTFGSGTRLTVV.

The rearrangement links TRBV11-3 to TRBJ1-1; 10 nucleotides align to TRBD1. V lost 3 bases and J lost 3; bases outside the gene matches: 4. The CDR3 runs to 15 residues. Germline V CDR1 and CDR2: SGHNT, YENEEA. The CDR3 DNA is TGTGCCAGCAGCTTCTCCGGGACAGGGGACACTGAAGCTTTCTTT. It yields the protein CASSFSGTGDTEAFF.

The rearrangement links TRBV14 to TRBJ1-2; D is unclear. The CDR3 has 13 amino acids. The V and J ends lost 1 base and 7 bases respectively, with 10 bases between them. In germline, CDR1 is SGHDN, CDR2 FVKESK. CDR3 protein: CASSQVADGGYTF. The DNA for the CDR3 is TGTGCCAGCAGCCAAGTGGCTGATGGTGGCTACACCTTC.

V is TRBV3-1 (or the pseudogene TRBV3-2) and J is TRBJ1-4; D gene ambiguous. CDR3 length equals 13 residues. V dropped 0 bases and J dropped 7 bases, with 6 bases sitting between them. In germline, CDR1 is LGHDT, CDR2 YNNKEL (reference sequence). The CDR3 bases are TGTGCCAGCAGCCAAGATATCGGTGAAAAACTGTTTTTT. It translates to CASSQDIGEKLFF.

The CDR3 region has the DNA TGCGCCAGCAGCTCGAGTAAAACTAGCGGGGGGTACGAGCAGTACTTC. Translated: CASSSSKTSGGYEQYF. The V and J genes are TRBV5-1 and TRBJ2-7; 12 bases match TRBD2. This CDR3 spans 16 amino acids. Germline V gives CDR1 SGHRS, CDR2 YFSETQ. The V and J ends lost 3 bases and 4 bases, in that order; junction bases with no gene match: 8.

The CDR3, as DNA: TGTGCCAGCAGTTCACCGTCGACTAGCGGGGGGCAGGAGACCCAGTACTTC. Encoded protein: CASSSPSTSGGQETQYF. This rearrangement joins TRBV7-2 to TRBJ2-5; 13 positions match TRBD2. The CDR3 spans 17 residues. Germline trimming cut 6 bases from V and 5 bases from J; bases unmatched to any gene: 12. Looked up from germline, CDR1 is SGHTA and CDR2 is FQGNSA. Complete variable domain (other parts from reference TRBV7-2 and TRBJ2-5): GAGVSQSPSNKVTEKGKDVELRCDPISGHTALYWYRQSLGQGLEFLIYFQGNSAPDKSGLPSDRFSAERTGGSVSTLTIQRTQQEDSAVYLCASSSPSTSGGQETQYFGPGTRLLVL.

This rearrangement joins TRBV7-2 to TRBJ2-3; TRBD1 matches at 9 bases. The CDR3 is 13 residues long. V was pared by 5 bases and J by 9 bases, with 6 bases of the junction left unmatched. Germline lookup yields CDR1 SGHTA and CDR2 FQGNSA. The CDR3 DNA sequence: TGTGCCAGCAGCGGACAGGGGAGGGGGACGCAGTATTTT. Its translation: CASSGQGRGTQYF.

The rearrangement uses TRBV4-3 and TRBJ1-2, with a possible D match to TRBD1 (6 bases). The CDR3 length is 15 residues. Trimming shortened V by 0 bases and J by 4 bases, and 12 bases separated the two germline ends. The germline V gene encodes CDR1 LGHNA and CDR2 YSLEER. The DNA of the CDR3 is TGCGCCAGCAGCCAAGACTGGCAGGGGCTCTATGGCTACACCTTC. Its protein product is CASSQDWQGLYGYTF.

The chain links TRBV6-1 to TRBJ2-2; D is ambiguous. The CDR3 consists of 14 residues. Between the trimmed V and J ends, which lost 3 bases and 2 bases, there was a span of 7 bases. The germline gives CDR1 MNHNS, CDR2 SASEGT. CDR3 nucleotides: TGTGCCAGCAGTGAGCGAAGTAACACCGGGGAGCTGTTTTTT. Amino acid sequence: CASSERSNTGELFF.

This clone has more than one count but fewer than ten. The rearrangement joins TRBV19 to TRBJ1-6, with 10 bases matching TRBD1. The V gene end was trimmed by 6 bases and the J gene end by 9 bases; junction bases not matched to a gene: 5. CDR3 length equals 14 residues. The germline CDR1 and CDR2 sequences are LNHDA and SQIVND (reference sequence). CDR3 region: CASSPDRGGSPLHF. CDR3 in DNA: TGTGCCAGTAGCCCGGACAGGGGGGGTTCACCCCTCCACTTT.

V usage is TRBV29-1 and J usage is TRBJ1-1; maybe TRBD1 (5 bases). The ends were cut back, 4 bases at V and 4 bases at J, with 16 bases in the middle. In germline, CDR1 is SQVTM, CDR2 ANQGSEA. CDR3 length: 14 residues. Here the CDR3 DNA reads TGCAGCGTTGGGCAGTCAGGGTGGGCCACTGAAGCTTTCTTT. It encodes CSVGQSGWATEAFF. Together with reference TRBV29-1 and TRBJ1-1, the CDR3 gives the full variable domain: SAVISQKPSRDICQRGTSLTIQCQVDSQVTMMFWYRQQPGQSLTLIATANQGSEATYESGFVIDKFPISRPNLTFSTLTVSNMSPEDSSIYLCSVGQSGWATEAFFGQGTRLTVV.

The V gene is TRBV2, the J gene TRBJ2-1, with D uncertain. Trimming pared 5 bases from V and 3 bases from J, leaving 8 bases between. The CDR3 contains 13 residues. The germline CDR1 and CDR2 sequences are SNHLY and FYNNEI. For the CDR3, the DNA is TGTGCCAGCAGTAAGACTTACTACAATGAGCAGTTCTTC. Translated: CASSKTYYNEQFF.

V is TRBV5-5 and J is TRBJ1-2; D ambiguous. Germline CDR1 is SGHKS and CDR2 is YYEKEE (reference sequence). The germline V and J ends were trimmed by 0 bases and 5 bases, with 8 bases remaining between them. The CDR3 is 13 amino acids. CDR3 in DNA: TGTGCCAGCAGCTTGGATCTCCAGTATGGCTACACCTTC. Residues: CASSLDLQYGYTF.

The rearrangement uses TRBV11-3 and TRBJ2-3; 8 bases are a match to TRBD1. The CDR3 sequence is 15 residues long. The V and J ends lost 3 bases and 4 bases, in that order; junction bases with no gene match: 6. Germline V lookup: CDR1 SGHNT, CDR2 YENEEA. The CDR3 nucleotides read TGTGCCAGCAGCTTTGGGCAGGGGGCTTCAGATACGCAGTATTTT. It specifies CASSFGQGASDTQYF.

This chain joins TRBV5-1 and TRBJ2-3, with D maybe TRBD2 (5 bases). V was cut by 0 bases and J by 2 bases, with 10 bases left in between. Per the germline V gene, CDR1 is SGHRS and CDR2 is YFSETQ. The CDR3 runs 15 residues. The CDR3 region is CASSLDLGDTDTQYF. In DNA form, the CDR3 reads TGCGCCAGCAGCTTGGACCTGGGAGACACAGATACGCAGTATTTT.